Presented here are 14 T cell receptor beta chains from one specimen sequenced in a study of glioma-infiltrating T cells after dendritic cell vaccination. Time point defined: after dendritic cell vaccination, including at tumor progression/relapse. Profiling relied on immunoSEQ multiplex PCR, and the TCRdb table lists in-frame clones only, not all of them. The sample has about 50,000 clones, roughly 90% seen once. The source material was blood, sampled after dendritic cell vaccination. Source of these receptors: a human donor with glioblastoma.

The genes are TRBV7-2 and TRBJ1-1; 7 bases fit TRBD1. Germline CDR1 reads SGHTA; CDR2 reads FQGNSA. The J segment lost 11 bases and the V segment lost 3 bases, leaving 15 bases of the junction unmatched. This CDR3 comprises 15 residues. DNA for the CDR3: TGTGCCAGCAGCTTTAAGGGGGCGAGTAGCTTGAAGGCTTTCTTT. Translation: CASSFKGASSLKAFF. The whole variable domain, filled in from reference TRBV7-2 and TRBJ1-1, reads GAGVSQSPSNKVTEKGKDVELRCDPISGHTALYWYRQSLGQGLEFLIYFQGNSAPDKSGLPSDRFSAERTGGSVSTLTIQRTQQEDSAVYLCASSFKGASSLKAFFGQGTRLTVV.

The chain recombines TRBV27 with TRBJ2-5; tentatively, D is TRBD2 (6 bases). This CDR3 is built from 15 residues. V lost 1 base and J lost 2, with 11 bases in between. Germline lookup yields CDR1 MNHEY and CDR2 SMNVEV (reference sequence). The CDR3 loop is CASSLLGGEQETQYF. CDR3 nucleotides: TGTGCCAGCAGTTTATTGGGGGGTGAGCAAGAGACCCAGTACTTC.

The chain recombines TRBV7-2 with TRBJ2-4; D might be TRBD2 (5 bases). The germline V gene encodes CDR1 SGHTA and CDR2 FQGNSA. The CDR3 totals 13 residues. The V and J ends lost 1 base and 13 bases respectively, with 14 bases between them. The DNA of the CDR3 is TGTGCCAGCAGCTTAGTCGGGGTTCCCCTACAGTACTTC. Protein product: CASSLVGVPLQYF.

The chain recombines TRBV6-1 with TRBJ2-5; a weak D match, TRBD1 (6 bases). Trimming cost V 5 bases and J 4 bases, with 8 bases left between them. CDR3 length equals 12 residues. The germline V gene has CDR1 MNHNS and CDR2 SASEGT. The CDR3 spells CASSNRAETQYF. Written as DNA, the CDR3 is TGTGCCAGCAGTAACAGGGCAGAGACCCAGTACTTC.

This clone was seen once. CDR3 nucleotides: TGTGCCAGCTCCCCTTACAATAGGGGTTTTAACACTGAAGCTTTCTTT. The encoded protein is CASSPYNRGFNTEAFF. This sequence joins TRBV5-5 and TRBJ1-1; D perhaps matches TRBD1 (5 bases). The CDR3 contains 16 residues. V was trimmed by 7 bases and J by 2 bases, leaving 21 bases between them. CDR1 and CDR2 (germline): SGHKS, YYEKEE (reference sequence). Together with reference TRBV5-5 and TRBJ1-1, the CDR3 gives the full variable domain: DAGVTQSPTHLIKTRGQQVTLRCSPISGHKSVSWYQQVLGQGPQFIFQYYEKEERGRGNFPDRFSARQFPNYSSELNVNALLLGDSALYLCASSPYNRGFNTEAFFGQGTRLTVV.

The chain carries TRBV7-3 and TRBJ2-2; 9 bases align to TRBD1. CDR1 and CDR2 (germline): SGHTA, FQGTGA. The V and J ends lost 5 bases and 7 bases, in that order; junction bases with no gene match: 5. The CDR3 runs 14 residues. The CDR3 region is CASSRGQGVGELFF. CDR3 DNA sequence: TGTGCCAGCAGCCGGGGACAGGGAGTCGGGGAGCTGTTTTTT. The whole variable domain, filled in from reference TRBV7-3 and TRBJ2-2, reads GAGVSQTPSNKVTEKGKYVELRCDPISGHTALYWYRQSLGQGPEFLIYFQGTGAADDSGLPNDRFFAVRPEGSVSTLKIQRTERGDSAVYLCASSRGQGVGELFFGEGSRLTVL.

The chain's CDR3 is CASTTGGGGRTEAFF. CDR3 bases: TGTGCCAGCACCACGGGGGGCGGGGGGCGTACTGAAGCTTTCTTT. The gene calls are TRBV7-2 and TRBJ1-1; D might be TRBD1 (6 bases). With 7 bases removed from V and 5 bases from J, the gap between germline ends came to 20 bases. There are 15 residues in the CDR3. Per the germline V gene, CDR1 is SGHTA and CDR2 is FQGNSA.

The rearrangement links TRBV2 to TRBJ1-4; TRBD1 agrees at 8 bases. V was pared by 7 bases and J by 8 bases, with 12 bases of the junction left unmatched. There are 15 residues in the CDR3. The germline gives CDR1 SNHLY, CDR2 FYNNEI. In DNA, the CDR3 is TGTGCCAGCACTATCCAAGGACAGGGCAACGAAAAACTGTTTTTT. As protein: CASTIQGQGNEKLFF.

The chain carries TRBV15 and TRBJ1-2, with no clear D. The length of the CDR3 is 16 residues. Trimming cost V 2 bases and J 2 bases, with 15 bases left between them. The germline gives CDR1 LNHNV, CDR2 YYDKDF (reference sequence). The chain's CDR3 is CATSRIAVNPNYGYTF. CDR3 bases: TGTGCCACCAGCAGAATTGCAGTAAACCCAAACTATGGCTACACCTTC.

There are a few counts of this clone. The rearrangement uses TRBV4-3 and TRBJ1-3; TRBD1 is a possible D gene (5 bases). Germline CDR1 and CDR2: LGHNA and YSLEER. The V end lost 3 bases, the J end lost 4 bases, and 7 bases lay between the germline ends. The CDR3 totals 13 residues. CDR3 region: CASSHDSGNTIYF. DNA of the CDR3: TGCGCCAGCAGCCACGACAGCGGAAACACCATATATTTT.

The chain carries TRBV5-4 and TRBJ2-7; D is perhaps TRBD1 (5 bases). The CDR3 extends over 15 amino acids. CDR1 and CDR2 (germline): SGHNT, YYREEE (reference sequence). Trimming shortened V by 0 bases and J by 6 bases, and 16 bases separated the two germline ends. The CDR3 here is CASSLGQGSWGEQYF. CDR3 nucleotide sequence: TGTGCCAGCAGCTTGGGTCAGGGATCTTGGGGCGAGCAGTACTTC.

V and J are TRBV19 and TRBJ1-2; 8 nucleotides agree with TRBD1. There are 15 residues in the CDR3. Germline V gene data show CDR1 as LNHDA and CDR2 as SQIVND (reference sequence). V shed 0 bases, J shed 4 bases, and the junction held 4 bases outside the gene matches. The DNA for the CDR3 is TGTGCCAGTAGTATAGAGGGGACAGGTCTCTATGGCTACACCTTC. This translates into CASSIEGTGLYGYTF. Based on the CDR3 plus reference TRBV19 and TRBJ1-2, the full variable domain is DGGITQSPKYLFRKEGQNVTLSCEQNLNHDAMYWYRQDPGQGLRLIYYSQIVNDFQKGDIAEGYSVSREKKESFPLTVTSAQKNPTAFYLCASSIEGTGLYGYTFGSGTRLTVV.

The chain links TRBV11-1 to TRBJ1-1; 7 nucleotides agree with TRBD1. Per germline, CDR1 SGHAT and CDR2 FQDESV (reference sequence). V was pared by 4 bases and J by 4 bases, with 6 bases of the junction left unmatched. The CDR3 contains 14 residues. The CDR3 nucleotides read TGTGCCAGCAGCTCCAGAAACAGGGGCACTGAAGCTTTCTTT. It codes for CASSSRNRGTEAFF.

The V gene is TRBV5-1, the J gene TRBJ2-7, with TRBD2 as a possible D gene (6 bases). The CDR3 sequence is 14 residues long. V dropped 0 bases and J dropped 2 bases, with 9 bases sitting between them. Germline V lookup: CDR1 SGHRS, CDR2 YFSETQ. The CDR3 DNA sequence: TGCGCCAGCAGCTTGGAACGGGGGACCTACGAGCAGTACTTC. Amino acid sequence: CASSLERGTYEQYF.